This passage covers 11 T cell receptor beta chains from one sample sequenced in a study of shared clonotypes between healthy human individuals. The method was immunoSEQ multiplex PCR; TCRdb's version includes in-frame clones alone and lacks a portion of them. Of millions of clones in the sample, roughly 91% are singletons; the top ten hold 1.5% to 2%. Only CD45RO-negative cells positively selected for CCR7 counted as naive CD8 cells, so terminally differentiated effector memory CD45RA+ cells were excluded. Sequenced material: naive CD8+ T cells from PBMCs. These receptors were obtained from a man aged 18 to 29 in good health. Some clones in this sample may be carry-over from other donors' samples.

The chain couples TRBV7-9 to TRBJ1-2, with unresolved D. With 4 bases removed from V and 0 bases from J, the gap between germline ends came to 9 bases. The CDR3 loop spans 14 amino acids. CDR1 is SEHNR and CDR2 is FQNEAQ in the germline V gene (reference sequence). As DNA, the CDR3 is TGTGCCAGCAGCTCCCTCGCTACTAACTATGGCTACACCTTC. Its translation is CASSSLATNYGYTF.

This chain connects TRBV13 to TRBJ2-1; maybe TRBD1 (5 bases). Germline CDR1 reads PRHDT; CDR2 reads FYEKMQ (reference sequence). The germline V and J ends were trimmed by 5 bases and 7 bases, with 12 bases remaining between them. There are 13 residues in the CDR3. The CDR3 sequence: CASSPRGWNEQFF. CDR3 sequence (DNA): TGTGCCAGCAGCCCTAGGGGTTGGAATGAGCAGTTCTTC.

Notes on this clone: This specimen includes other DNA sequences encoding the same CDR3. The CDR3 DNA sequence: TGTGCCAGCAGCTACGGGACCCCCTACGAGCAGTACTTC. Translated: CASSYGTPYEQYF. This sequence joins TRBV7-9 and TRBJ2-7; D is perhaps TRBD1 or TRBD2 (5 bases each). CDR3 length: 13 amino acids. The ends were cut back, 4 bases at V and 2 bases at J, with 9 bases in the middle. Germline lookup yields CDR1 SEHNR and CDR2 FQNEAQ (reference sequence).

V is TRBV5-6 and J is TRBJ1-5; D perhaps matches TRBD1 (5 bases). CDR3 size: 14 residues. Looked up from germline, CDR1 is SGHDT and CDR2 is YYEEEE. Between the trimmed V and J ends, which lost 4 bases and 4 bases, there was a span of 12 bases. Here the CDR3 reads CASSGWTLNQPQHF. The CDR3 nucleotides are TGTGCCAGCAGCGGTTGGACACTTAATCAGCCCCAGCATTTT.

V is TRBV11-3 and J is TRBJ1-5, with D uncertain. CDR3 length equals 13 residues. V was shortened by 3 bases and J by 2 bases, with 5 bases between the two germline ends. CDR1 and CDR2 from the germline V gene are SGHNT and YENEEA. The CDR3 sequence is CASSFKRNQPQHF. The CDR3 DNA follows: TGTGCCAGCAGCTTCAAACGCAATCAGCCCCAGCATTTT. Full variable domain (rest looked up from reference TRBV11-3 and TRBJ1-5): EAGVVQSPRYKIIEKKQPVAFWCNPISGHNTLYWYLQNLGQGPELLIRYENEEAVDDSQLPKDRFSAERLKGVDSTLKIQPAELGDSAVYLCASSFKRNQPQHFGDGTRLSIL.

The chain combines TRBV12-5 with TRBJ1-2; a possible D gene is TRBD1 (5 bases). Germline assignment: CDR1 LGHNT and CDR2 FRNRAP. V was pared by 5 bases and J by 4 bases, with 11 bases between. The CDR3 runs 13 residues. The CDR3 DNA reads as TGTGCTAGTGGTGCACAGGATCTCTATGGCTACACCTTC. Residues: CASGAQDLYGYTF.

The chain has TRBV2 and TRBJ2-1, with D maybe TRBD2 (5 bases). V lost 5 bases and J lost 0, with 17 bases in between. This CDR3 is built from 17 residues. Germline V gene data show CDR1 as SNHLY and CDR2 as FYNNEI. The CDR3 spells CASSFPIVGSSYNEQFF. The CDR3 DNA sequence: TGTGCCAGCAGTTTCCCCATAGTGGGGAGCTCCTACAATGAGCAGTTCTTC.

This clone was observed a single time. The chain couples TRBV9 to TRBJ1-1, with D maybe TRBD1 (5 bases). Germline V gene lookup returns CDR1 SGDLS and CDR2 YYNGEE. V was clipped by 3 bases and J by 8 bases, with 17 bases between them. The CDR3 covers 14 residues. CDR3 coding DNA: TGTGCCAGCAGCGAAACAGGAGGGGAGATCGAAGCTTTCTTT. This translates into CASSETGGEIEAFF.

This chain joins TRBV29-1 and TRBJ2-5; no reliable D call. This CDR3 region has 14 residues. With 2 bases removed from V and 0 bases from J, the gap between germline ends came to 10 bases. Germline V gene lookup returns CDR1 SQVTM and CDR2 ANQGSEA. The CDR3 coding sequence is TGCAGCGTTGAACAGGCAAGGTACCAAGAGACCCAGTACTTC. It specifies CSVEQARYQETQYF.

The V and J genes are TRBV12-5 and TRBJ2-3; 13 bases are shared with TRBD2. The ends lost 7 bases at V and 3 bases at J; junction bases unmatched: 13. The CDR3 is 18 amino acids. The germline V gene encodes CDR1 LGHNT and CDR2 FRNRAP. The CDR3 sequence is CASAPAGTSGILTDTQYF. In nucleotides, the CDR3 is TGTGCTAGTGCACCCGCCGGGACTAGCGGGATCTTAACAGATACGCAGTATTTT.

The chain recombines TRBV27 with TRBJ2-2; 9 positions match TRBD1. Per germline, CDR1 MNHEY and CDR2 SMNVEV (reference sequence). The CDR3 totals 17 residues. After removal of 6 bases from V and 6 bases from J, the junction contained 14 bases not matched to a gene. The CDR3, as DNA: TGTGCCAGCAGCCCCTTGGGGACAGGGTCCGGCTCCGGGGAGCTGTTTTTT. Translating gives CASSPLGTGSGSGELFF.